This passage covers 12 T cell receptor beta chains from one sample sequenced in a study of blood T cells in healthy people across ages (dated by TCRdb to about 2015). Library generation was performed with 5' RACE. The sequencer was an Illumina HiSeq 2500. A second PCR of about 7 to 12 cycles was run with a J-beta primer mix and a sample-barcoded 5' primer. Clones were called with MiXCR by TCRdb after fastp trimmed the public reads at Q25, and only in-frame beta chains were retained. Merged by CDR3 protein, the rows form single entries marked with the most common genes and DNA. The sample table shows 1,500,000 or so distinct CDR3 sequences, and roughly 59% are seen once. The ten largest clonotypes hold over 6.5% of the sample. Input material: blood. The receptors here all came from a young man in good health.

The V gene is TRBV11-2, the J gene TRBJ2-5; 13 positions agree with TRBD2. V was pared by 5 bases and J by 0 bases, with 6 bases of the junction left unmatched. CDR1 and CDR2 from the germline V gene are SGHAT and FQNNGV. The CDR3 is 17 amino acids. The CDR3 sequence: CASSRLAGGQHQETQYF. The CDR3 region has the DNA TGTGCCAGCAGCCGACTAGCGGGGGGCCAACACCAAGAGACCCAGTACTTC.

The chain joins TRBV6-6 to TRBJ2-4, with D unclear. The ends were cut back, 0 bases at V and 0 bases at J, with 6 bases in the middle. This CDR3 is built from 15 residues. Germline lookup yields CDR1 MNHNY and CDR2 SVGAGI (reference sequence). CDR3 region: CASSYSPAAKNIQYF. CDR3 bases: TGTGCCAGCAGTTACTCTCCCGCAGCCAAAAACATTCAGTACTTC.

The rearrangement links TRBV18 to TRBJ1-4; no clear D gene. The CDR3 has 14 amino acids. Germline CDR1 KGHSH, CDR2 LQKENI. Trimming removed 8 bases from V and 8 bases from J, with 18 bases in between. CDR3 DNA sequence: TGTGCCAGCCGCCCGGGCGCCGTTCCCGAAAAACTGTTTTTT. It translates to CASRPGAVPEKLFF.

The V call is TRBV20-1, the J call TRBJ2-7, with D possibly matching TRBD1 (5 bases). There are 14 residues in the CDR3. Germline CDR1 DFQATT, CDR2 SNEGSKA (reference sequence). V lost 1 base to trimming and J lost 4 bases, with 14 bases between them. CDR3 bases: TGCAGTGCTAGAGCCAGACAGACCCATTACGAGCAGTACTTC. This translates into CSARARQTHYEQYF.

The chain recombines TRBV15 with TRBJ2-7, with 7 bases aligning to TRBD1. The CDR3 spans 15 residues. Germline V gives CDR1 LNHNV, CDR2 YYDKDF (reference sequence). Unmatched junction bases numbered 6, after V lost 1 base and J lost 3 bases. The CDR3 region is CATSRGGTAFYEQYF. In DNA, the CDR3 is TGTGCCACCAGCAGAGGAGGGACAGCCTTCTACGAGCAGTACTTC.

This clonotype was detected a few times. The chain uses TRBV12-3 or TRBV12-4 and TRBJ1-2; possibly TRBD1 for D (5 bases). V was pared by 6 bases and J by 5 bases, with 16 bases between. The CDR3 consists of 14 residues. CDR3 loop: CASRAQRGLYGYTF. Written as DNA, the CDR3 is TGTGCCAGCAGAGCCCAGCGGGGACTATATGGCTACACCTTC.

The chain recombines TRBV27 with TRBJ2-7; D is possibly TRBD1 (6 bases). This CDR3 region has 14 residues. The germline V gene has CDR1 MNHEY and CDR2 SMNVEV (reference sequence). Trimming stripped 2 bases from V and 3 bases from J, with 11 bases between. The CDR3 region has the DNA TGTGCCAGCAGTTTAAAGAACAGGGTCTACGAGCAGTACTTC. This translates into CASSLKNRVYEQYF.

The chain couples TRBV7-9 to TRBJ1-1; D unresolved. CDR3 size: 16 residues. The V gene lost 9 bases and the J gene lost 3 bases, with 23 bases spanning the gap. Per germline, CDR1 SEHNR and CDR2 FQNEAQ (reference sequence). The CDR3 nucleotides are TGTGCCAGTGGAGTTCCGAACCCGGCGATTGACACTGAAGCTTTCTTT. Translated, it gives CASGVPNPAIDTEAFF. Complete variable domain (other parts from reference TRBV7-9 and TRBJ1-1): DTGVSQNPRHKITKRGQNVTFRCDPISEHNRLYWYRQTLGQGPEFLTYFQNEAQLEKSRLLSDRFSAERPKGSFSTLEIQRTEQGDSAMYLCASGVPNPAIDTEAFFGQGTRLTVV.

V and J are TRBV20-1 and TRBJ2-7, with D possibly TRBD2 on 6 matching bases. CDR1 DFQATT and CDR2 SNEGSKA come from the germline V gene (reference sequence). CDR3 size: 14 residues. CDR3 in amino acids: CRVGVPNGGYEQYF. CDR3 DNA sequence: TGCAGGGTGGGAGTCCCCAACGGGGGATACGAGCAGTACTTC.

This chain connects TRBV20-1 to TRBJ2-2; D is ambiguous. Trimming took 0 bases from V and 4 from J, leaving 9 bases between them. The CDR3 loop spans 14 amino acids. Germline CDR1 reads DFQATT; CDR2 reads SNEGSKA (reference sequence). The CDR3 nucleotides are TGCAGTGCTAGAGATCGAACAGTCACCGGGGAGCTGTTTTTT. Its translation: CSARDRTVTGELFF.

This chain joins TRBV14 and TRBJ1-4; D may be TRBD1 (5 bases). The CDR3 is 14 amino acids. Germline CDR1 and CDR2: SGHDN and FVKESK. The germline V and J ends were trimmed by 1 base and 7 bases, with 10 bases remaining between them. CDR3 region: CASSQGIQGEKLFF. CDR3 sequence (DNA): TGTGCCAGCAGCCAAGGAATTCAGGGTGAAAAACTGTTTTTT.

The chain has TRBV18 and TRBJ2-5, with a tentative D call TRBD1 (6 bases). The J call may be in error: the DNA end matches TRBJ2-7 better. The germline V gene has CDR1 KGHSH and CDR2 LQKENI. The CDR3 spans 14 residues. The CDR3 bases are TGTGCCAGCTCACCTAGACAGGCGGATTACGAGCAGTACTTC. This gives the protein CASSPRQADYEQYF.